Listed below are T cell receptor beta chains from one sample, sequenced in a study of radiation and T cells in renal cell carcinoma. The table came from immunoSEQ multiplex PCR; TCRdb's copy has only in-frame clones and leaves some out. Among about 150,000 clones listed, roughly 89% were seen once. The sequencing here drew on blood, taken from a patient whose treatment included radiotherapy and nephrectomy. The origin of the receptors is a woman between 45 and 60 years old with renal cell carcinoma. CDR3s include the opening cysteine and the closing phenylalanine or tryptophan. A D gene is named only where the DNA matches it firmly. A clone size is listed for some rows: how often the clone was seen (once, few, many), or a class if it is expanded.

>TRBJ1-2|-|once|TRBV6-1
CASSVGGRGYTF
TGTGCCAGCAGTGTTGGGGGCCGGGGCTACACCTTC
>TRBJ1-1|TRBD1|-|TRBV9
CASSSRGGTVNTEAFF
TGTGCCAGCAGCTCTCGGGGTGGGACAGTCAACACTGAAGCTTTCTTT
>TRBJ2-3|TRBD2|-|TRBV18
CASSRASGGLDTQYF
TGTGCCAGCTCACGGGCTAGCGGGGGCTTAGATACGCAGTATTTT
>TRBJ1-5|-|-|TRBV2
CASSGLLQPQHF
TGTGCCAGCAGCGGACTTCTACAGCCCCAGCATTTT
>TRBJ1-2|-|-|TRBV4-3
CASSLNLQSYTF
TGCGCCAGCAGCTTGAACCTTCAGAGCTACACCTTC
>TRBJ2-3|-|-|TRBV5-1
CASSLAPLTDTQYF
TGCGCCAGCAGCTTGGCGCCGCTCACAGATACGCAGTATTTT
>TRBJ1-6|-|-|TRBV6-5
CASSYRDGSSPLHF
TGTGCCAGCAGTTATAGGGACGGCTCCTCACCCCTCCACTTT
>TRBJ1-5|-|-|TRBV9
CASSDQGSNQPQHF
TGTGCCAGCAGCGATCAGGGGAGCAATCAGCCCCAGCATTTT
>TRBJ2-4|-|-|TRBV18
CASSRAGSALAKNIQYF
TGTGCCAGCTCACGCGCCGGGTCCGCCTTAGCCAAAAACATTCAGTACTTC
>TRBJ1-1|-|-|TRBV7-9
CAGLRLLSTTEAFF
TGTGCCGGGCTTAGACTTTTATCGACCACTGAAGCTTTCTTT
>TRBJ1-1|-|-|TRBV19
CASSLGQNTEAFF
TGTGCCAGTTCCCTTGGACAGAACACTGAAGCTTTCTTT
>TRBJ1-6|-|-|TRBV5-5
CASSLVGAGPLHF
TGTGCCAGCAGCTTGGTGGGGGCGGGACCCCTCCACTTT
>TRBJ2-4|-|-|TRBV6-1
CASSEVLQGAKNIQYF
TGTGCCAGCAGTGAAGTGTTACAGGGTGCCAAAAACATTCAGTACTTC
>TRBJ2-7|TRBD1|-|TRBV6-6
CASSSWDRVWEQYF
TGTGCCAGCAGCTCATGGGACAGGGTCTGGGAGCAGTACTTC
>TRBJ2-7|TRBD1|-|TRBV11-1
CASRTGTGVNEQYF
TGTGCCAGCAGGACCGGGACAGGGGTAAACGAGCAGTACTTC
>TRBJ2-3|-|-|TRBV15
CATSRDYDGGGGTDTQYF
TGTGCCACCAGCAGAGATTACGACGGAGGCGGGGGCACAGATACGCAGTATTTT
>TRBJ1-4|-|-|TRBV9
CASSDGWGGSNEKLFF
TGTGCCAGCAGCGATGGATGGGGAGGGTCTAATGAAAAACTGTTTTTT
>TRBJ1-5|-|-|TRBV19
CASSIQGLSNQPQHF
TGTGCCAGTAGTATACAGGGACTTAGCAATCAGCCCCAGCATTTT
>TRBJ2-3|-|-|TRBV12-5
CASGLWVDTQYF
TGTGCTAGTGGTTTGTGGGTGGATACGCAGTATTTT
>TRBJ2-2|TRBD2|-|TRBV5-6
CASSFRTSGNTGELFF
TGTGCCAGCAGCTTCCGGACTAGCGGAAACACCGGGGAGCTGTTTTTT
>TRBJ1-4|-|-|TRBV5-5
CASSAGGNEKLFF
TGTGCCAGCAGCGCAGGTGGGAACGAAAAACTGTTTTTT
>TRBJ2-2|TRBD1|once|TRBV7-6
CASSGSRDRVTGELFF
TGTGCCAGCAGCGGATCCCGGGACAGGGTCACCGGGGAGCTGTTTTTT
>TRBJ1-2|-|-|TRBV7-2
CASSLGPPPNYGYTF
TGTGCCAGCAGCTTGGGGCCCCCCCCGAACTATGGCTACACCTTC
>TRBJ1-1|TRBD1|-|TRBV19
CASSMGVDRGNTEAFF
TGTGCCAGTAGTATGGGTGTGGACAGGGGGAACACTGAAGCTTTCTTT
>TRBJ2-5|-|-|TRBV7-8
CASSNLVLEAETQYF
TGTGCCAGCAGCAACCTAGTTCTTGAGGCCGAGACCCAGTACTTC
>TRBJ2-3|-|-|TRBV5-1
CASTFNTDTQYF
TGCGCCAGCACCTTTAACACAGATACGCAGTATTTT
>TRBJ1-1|-|-|TRBV18
CASSPPVADQNTEAFF
TGTGCCAGCTCACCACCGGTGGCCGATCAGAACACTGAAGCTTTCTTT
>TRBJ2-7|-|-|TRBV6-5
CASSYSIGYEQYF
TGTGCCAGCAGTTACTCGATAGGATACGAGCAGTACTTC
>TRBJ2-7|-|-|TRBV6-6
CASSRGTDYEQYF
TGTGCCAGCAGTCGCGGGACTGACTACGAGCAGTACTTC
>TRBJ1-3|-|-|TRBV6-5
CASSYGTASGNTIYF
TGTGCCAGCAGTTACGGTACGGCCTCTGGAAACACCATATATTTT
>TRBJ2-1|TRBD2|-|TRBV9
CASSGGLAIDEQFF
TGTGCCAGCAGCGGCGGACTAGCGATCGATGAGCAGTTCTTC
>TRBJ1-6|-|-|TRBV5-4
CASSFRQGTYNSPLHF
TGTGCCAGCAGCTTTCGGCAGGGAACCTATAATTCACCCCTCCACTTT
>TRBJ1-1|-|-|TRBV5-1
CASSLNTYTDEAFF
TGCGCCAGCAGCTTGAACACTTACACTGATGAAGCTTTCTTT
>TRBJ2-5|TRBD2|-|TRBV15
CATSRVVRGAQETQYF
TGTGCCACCAGCAGGGTAGTGCGGGGGGCGCAAGAGACCCAGTACTTC
>TRBJ1-2|TRBD1|-|TRBV7-9
CASSWTGNYGYTF
TGTGCCAGCAGCTGGACAGGCAACTATGGCTACACCTTC
>TRBJ1-5|TRBD1|once|TRBV5-1
CASSLAGTGENQPQHF
TGCGCCAGCAGCCTGGCTGGGACAGGAGAAAATCAGCCCCAGCATTTT
>TRBJ1-4|TRBD1|-|TRBV5-5
CASTYSPGTGDEKLFF
TGTGCCAGCACCTACTCGCCGGGGACAGGGGACGAAAAACTGTTTTTT
>TRBJ2-1|-|few|TRBV5-1
CASRRTGDEQFF
TGCGCCAGCAGACGTACCGGGGATGAGCAGTTCTTC
>TRBJ2-5|-|-|TRBV6-6
CASRPSGGGGEAQYF
TGTGCCAGCAGACCCTCAGGGGGGGGTGGAGAAGCCCAGTACTTC
>TRBJ1-2|TRBD1|-|TRBV19
CASSIVGRGRGYTF
TGTGCCAGTAGTATAGTGGGCAGGGGGCGCGGCTACACCTTC
>TRBJ2-5|-|-|TRBV5-4
CASSLAGAQETQYF
TGTGCCAGCAGCCTGGCGGGGGCCCAAGAGACCCAGTACTTC
>TRBJ1-5|-|-|TRBV6-1
CASSAIRDIGNQPQHF
TGTGCCAGCAGTGCTATCAGGGATATTGGCAATCAGCCCCAGCATTTT
>TRBJ1-3|-|-|TRBV9
CASSVATDGNTIYF
TGTGCCAGCAGCGTAGCCACAGATGGAAACACCATATATTTT
>TRBJ2-1|-|-|TRBV30
CAWSGSRYNEQFF
TGTGCCTGGAGTGGTTCCCGGTACAATGAGCAGTTCTTC
>TRBJ1-2|TRBD1|-|TRBV5-1
CASSLGDLQGNGYTF
TGCGCCAGCAGCTTGGGGGACCTACAGGGGAACGGCTACACCTTC
>TRBJ1-3|TRBD1|-|TRBV7-2
CASSSTTGAGNTIYF
TGTGCCAGCAGCTCCACGACAGGGGCTGGAAACACCATATATTTT
>TRBJ2-2|-|-|TRBV5-8
CASSSGWEMNTGELFF
TGTGCCAGCAGCTCGGGTTGGGAGATGAACACCGGGGAGCTGTTTTTT
>TRBJ1-5|-|-|TRBV6-6
CASSYSTQPQHF
TGTGCCAGCAGTTACTCGACTCAGCCCCAGCATTTT
>TRBJ2-7|-|-|TRBV6-6
CASSYSPGAYEQYF
TGTGCCAGCAGTTACTCGCCAGGGGCCTACGAGCAGTACTTC
>TRBJ2-1|-|once|TRBV2
CASSELGLGYNEQFF
TGTGCCAGCAGTGAATTAGGACTCGGCTACAATGAGCAGTTCTTC
>TRBJ1-1|-|-|TRBV2
CASSERGGGEAFF
TGTGCCAGCAGTGAAAGGGGGGGAGGTGAAGCTTTCTTT
>TRBJ2-5|-|-|TRBV5-1
CASSLRGGETQYF
TGCGCCAGCAGCTTACGGGGCGGGGAGACCCAGTACTTC
>TRBJ1-1|-|-|TRBV6-5
CASSYSGNLNTEAFF
TGTGCCAGCAGTTACTCGGGCAACCTGAACACTGAAGCTTTCTTT